The 26 T cell receptor beta chains presented below share a single source sample, sequenced in a study of cytomegalovirus exposure and HLA in healthy donors. Primers: 60 Vbeta forward and 13 Jbeta reverse. Measured with immunoSEQ multiplex PCR; TCRdb has only the in-frame clones, and not every one. The repertoire holds roughly 260,000 clones, approximately 84% seen once, with 2% to 2.5% in the top ten. Input material: PBMCs. The source is a woman between 35 and 50 years old in good health and CMV-seropositive.

The chain has TRBV29-1 and TRBJ2-7; D is possibly TRBD2 (5 bases). The CDR3 consists of 13 residues. Germline loops: CDR1 SQVTM, CDR2 ANQGSEA. V was clipped by 3 bases and J by 9 bases, with 18 bases between them. CDR3 sequence: CSVESPTRAGQYF. The CDR3 bases are TGCAGCGTTGAGTCCCCCACGAGGGCTGGGCAGTACTTC.

The V call is TRBV5-6, the J call TRBJ1-5; tentatively, D is TRBD1 (5 bases). The V gene's germline CDR1 is SGHDT and CDR2 YYEEEE. V was pared by 4 bases and J by 4 bases, with 12 bases between. The CDR3 sequence is 14 residues long. CDR3 in amino acids: CASSQRQLNQPQHF. The CDR3 DNA sequence: TGTGCCAGCAGCCAAAGACAGCTAAATCAGCCCCAGCATTTT. Using reference TRBV5-6 and TRBJ1-5 for the parts outside the CDR3, the full variable domain is DAGVTQSPTHLIKTRGQQVTLRCSPKSGHDTVSWYQQALGQGPQFIFQYYEEEERQRGNFPDRFSGHQFPNYSSELNVNALLLGDSALYLCASSQRQLNQPQHFGDGTRLSIL.

DNA for the CDR3: TGTGCCAGCAGCTTACGCACTAGCGGCCACTCCTACAATGAGCAGTTCTTC. Protein sequence: CASSLRTSGHSYNEQFF. This rearrangement joins TRBV7-6 to TRBJ2-1, with 8 positions matching TRBD2. Germline CDR1 is SGHVS and CDR2 is FNYEAQ. V shed 2 bases and J 0 bases; nucleotides not matched to a gene: 6. CDR3 length: 17 amino acids.

The gene calls are TRBV19 and TRBJ1-3; TRBD1 might be the D (5 bases). CDR1 and CDR2 from the germline V gene are LNHDA and SQIVND (reference sequence). This CDR3 has 16 residues. With 1 base removed from V and 4 bases from J, the gap between germline ends came to 14 bases. The DNA of the CDR3 is TGTGCCAGTAGTATAGTGGGGGGAACGGGAGGAAACACCATATATTTT. Its translation: CASSIVGGTGGNTIYF.

The chain is built from TRBV5-1 and TRBJ2-3, with 9 nucleotides matching TRBD2. From germline, CDR1 is SGHRS and CDR2 YFSETQ. V lost 4 bases to trimming and J lost 0 bases; unmatched junction nucleotides: 18. This CDR3 contains 20 residues. The CDR3 sequence is CASSRGSLTSGYTSTDTQYF. The DNA of the CDR3 is TGCGCCAGCAGCCGGGGATCTTTGACTAGCGGATATACTAGCACAGATACGCAGTATTTT.

This chain joins TRBV7-2 and TRBJ2-1; a weak D match, TRBD2 (6 bases). V was trimmed by 2 bases and J by 4 bases, leaving 12 bases between them. CDR1 is SGHTA, CDR2 FQGNSA, per germline. This CDR3 is 15 amino acids long. DNA of the CDR3: TGTGCCAGCAGCTTAACAGGACTATTATACAATGAGCAGTTCTTC. It specifies CASSLTGLLYNEQFF.

The chain employs TRBV4-3 and TRBJ2-7, with D tentatively TRBD2 (5 bases). This CDR3 is 13 amino acids long. Germline V gives CDR1 LGHNA, CDR2 YSLEER. The germline V and J ends were trimmed by 1 base and 6 bases, with 10 bases remaining between them. CDR3: CASSQGPRGEQYF. The CDR3 bases are TGCGCCAGCAGCCAAGGGCCACGGGGCGAGCAGTACTTC.

With regard to this clone: At one of its ends the junction is not consistent with the germline gene, which may arise from a read error. CDR3 in amino acids: CASSLAYSGRAGEQFF. The CDR3 DNA reads TGTGCTAGCAGCTTAGCGTATAGCGGGAGGGCCGGTGAGCAGTTCTTC. The chain joins TRBV7-7 to TRBJ2-1; 11 bases fit TRBD2. Germline V CDR1 and CDR2: SSHAT, FNYEAQ (reference sequence). This CDR3 comprises 16 residues.

This chain connects TRBV6-1 to TRBJ1-4; 9 bases map to TRBD1. Germline assignment: CDR1 MNHNS and CDR2 SASEGT. CDR3 length: 15 amino acids. J lost 8 bases, V lost 5 bases, and 9 bases had no gene match. The CDR3 DNA sequence: TGTGCCAGCAGTTCTCCGGACAGGGGCCTAGAAAAACTGTTTTTT. Its translation: CASSSPDRGLEKLFF.

The chain links TRBV4-2 to TRBJ1-1, with TRBD1 matching 7 bases. Germline assignment: CDR1 LGHNA and CDR2 YNFKEQ. The CDR3 sequence is 15 residues long. V shed 0 bases, J shed 5 bases, and the junction held 6 bases outside the gene matches. The CDR3 spells CASSQEEGARTEAFF. The CDR3 DNA reads TGTGCCAGCAGCCAAGAGGAGGGGGCAAGGACTGAAGCTTTCTTT.

The V gene is TRBV6-6, the J gene TRBJ2-3; the match to TRBD1 covers 7 bases. The germline CDR1 and CDR2 sequences are MNHNY and SVGAGI (reference sequence). V dropped 8 bases and J dropped 0; count of bases not matched to a gene: 2. CDR3 length: 13 amino acids. CDR3 nucleotide sequence: TGTGCCAGCGCAGGGGGAAGCACAGATACGCAGTATTTT. Its protein is CASAGGSTDTQYF.

This chain joins TRBV7-6 and TRBJ2-5, with D unclear. TRBJ2-7 explains the end of the DNA better; the J call may be wrong. CDR1 and CDR2 from the germline V gene are SGHVS and FNYEAQ. CDR3 length: 14 amino acids. CDR3 bases: TGTGCCAGCAGCCTGTCCCCTTTTGCCTACGAGCAGTACTTC. Its translation: CASSLSPFAYEQYF.

This chain uses TRBV7-2 with TRBJ2-5, with 7 nucleotides matching TRBD1. Germline CDR1 is SGHTA and CDR2 is FQGNSA. The V gene end was trimmed by 5 bases and the J gene end by 2 bases; junction bases not matched to a gene: 11. The CDR3 covers 16 residues. CDR3: CASSLWTGPPQETQYF. Written as DNA, the CDR3 is TGTGCCAGCAGCCTTTGGACAGGCCCCCCTCAAGAGACCCAGTACTTC.

The chain joins TRBV15 to TRBJ2-7; the D gene is possibly TRBD2 (7 bases). This CDR3 comprises 19 residues. V dropped 0 bases and J dropped 5 bases, with 26 bases sitting between them. CDR1 LNHNV and CDR2 YYDKDF come from the germline V gene (reference sequence). This chain's CDR3 is CATSRDPYRAGGSVDEQYF. CDR3 bases: TGTGCCACCAGCAGAGATCCTTACAGGGCCGGCGGGAGTGTAGACGAGCAGTACTTC.

This chain joins TRBV20-1 and TRBJ1-1; no definite D call. The ends were cut back, 3 bases at V and 1 base at J, with 3 bases in the middle. The CDR3 runs 11 residues. CDR1 is DFQATT, CDR2 SNEGSKA, per germline (reference sequence). The CDR3 nucleotides are TGCAGTGCTAGCTGGAACACTGAAGCTTTCTTT. Its translation: CSASWNTEAFF.

The chain employs TRBV11-1 and TRBJ1-3; tentative D call: TRBD1 (6 bases). Germline loops: CDR1 SGHAT, CDR2 FQDESV (reference sequence). V lost 4 bases and J 2 bases, leaving 12 bases between the germline ends. The CDR3 is made up of 15 amino acids. Here the CDR3 DNA reads TGTGCCAGCAGCTCGGATGCAGGGGCTGGAAACACCATATATTTT. This gives the protein CASSSDAGAGNTIYF.

The chain joins TRBV2 to TRBJ2-1, with a tentative D call TRBD2 (6 bases). The CDR3 covers 13 residues. Germline assignment: CDR1 SNHLY and CDR2 FYNNEI. V was shortened by 5 bases and J by 7 bases, with 12 bases between the two germline ends. Here the CDR3 DNA reads TGTGCCAGCAGTCGACTAGACGATAATGAGCAGTTCTTC. Protein: CASSRLDDNEQFF.

V usage is TRBV11-1 and J usage is TRBJ2-1, with 8 bases fitting TRBD2. From germline, CDR1 is SGHAT and CDR2 FQDESV (reference sequence). The J segment lost 6 bases and the V segment lost 5 bases, leaving 9 bases of the junction unmatched. CDR3 length equals 15 residues. The CDR3 loop is CASSLTTGTSNEQFF. CDR3 DNA: TGTGCCAGCAGCCTAACAACCGGGACTAGCAATGAGCAGTTCTTC.

The V call is TRBV6-6, the J call TRBJ2-7; 7 nucleotides agree with TRBD2. Germline V lookup: CDR1 MNHNY, CDR2 SVGAGI (reference sequence). This CDR3 contains 16 residues. V shed 5 bases and J 2 bases; nucleotides not matched to a gene: 12. The CDR3 coding sequence is TGTGCCAGCAGTCCGAGATTGAGGGAGGGACCCTACGAGCAGTACTTC. It specifies CASSPRLREGPYEQYF.

This clone was seen once. The V gene is TRBV11-3, the J gene TRBJ2-1; 13 bases align to TRBD2. The J segment lost 8 bases and the V segment lost 6 bases, leaving 10 bases of the junction unmatched. The CDR3 has 16 residues. Per germline, CDR1 SGHNT and CDR2 YENEEA. The CDR3 loop reads CASSHGLAGVLDEQFF. For the CDR3, the DNA is TGTGCCAGCAGTCATGGACTAGCGGGAGTCTTGGATGAGCAGTTCTTC.

V and J are TRBV4-1 and TRBJ2-2; 7 bases are a match to TRBD2. Losses at the gene ends were 5 bases for V and 0 bases for J; bases not matched to a gene: 6. CDR3 size: 16 residues. Germline V gene sequence: CDR1 MGHRA, CDR2 YSYEKL. The CDR3 nucleotides read TGCGCCAGCAGCAAAGGACTAGTGGCGAACACCGGGGAGCTGTTTTTT. Translation gives CASSKGLVANTGELFF.

The rearrangement joins TRBV19 to TRBJ2-2; possible D gene TRBD2, 6 bases. V was clipped by 4 bases and J by 7 bases, with 7 bases between them. This CDR3 region has 12 residues. The germline CDR1 and CDR2 sequences are LNHDA and SQIVND (reference sequence). In DNA, the CDR3 is TGTGCCAGTAGTAAGGAGGGCGGGGAGCTGTTTTTT. This sequence encodes CASSKEGGELFF.

The chain is built from TRBV4-3 and TRBJ1-2; 7 bases line up with TRBD1. CDR1 LGHNA and CDR2 YSLEER come from the germline V gene. Trimming took 3 bases from V and 4 from J; bases not matched to a gene: 14. This CDR3 spans 17 amino acids. In nucleotides, the CDR3 is TGCGCCAGCAGCCACTCCTCTTGGGACAGTCTCACCTATGGCTACACCTTC. This translates into CASSHSSWDSLTYGYTF.

This clone was observed a handful of times. The chain is built from TRBV28 and TRBJ2-1, with D tentatively TRBD2 (6 bases). Germline CDR1 MDHEN, CDR2 SYDVKM. The ends were cut back, 5 bases at V and 8 bases at J, with 7 bases in the middle. This CDR3 has 11 amino acids. The CDR3 sequence: CASSRGDEQFF. CDR3 in DNA: TGTGCCAGCAGTCGCGGGGATGAGCAGTTCTTC.

This chain links TRBV28 with TRBJ1-5; 9 nucleotides align to TRBD1. Germline V gives CDR1 MDHEN, CDR2 SYDVKM. This CDR3 region has 16 residues. Trimming removed 3 bases from V and 1 base from J; junction bases left unmatched: 4. CDR3 sequence: CASSFLGQGSNQPQHF. The CDR3 DNA follows: TGTGCCAGCAGTTTCCTAGGACAGGGGAGCAATCAGCCCCAGCATTTT.

The chain employs TRBV7-8 and TRBJ1-1; TRBD1 aligns across 8 bases. CDR1 and CDR2 (germline): SGHVS, FQNEAQ. V lost 5 bases and J lost 4; bases outside the gene matches: 9. This CDR3 has 15 residues. The CDR3 coding sequence is TGTGCCAGCAGCCCCCCCGACACAGGGGGCACTGAAGCTTTCTTT. Its protein is CASSPPDTGGTEAFF.